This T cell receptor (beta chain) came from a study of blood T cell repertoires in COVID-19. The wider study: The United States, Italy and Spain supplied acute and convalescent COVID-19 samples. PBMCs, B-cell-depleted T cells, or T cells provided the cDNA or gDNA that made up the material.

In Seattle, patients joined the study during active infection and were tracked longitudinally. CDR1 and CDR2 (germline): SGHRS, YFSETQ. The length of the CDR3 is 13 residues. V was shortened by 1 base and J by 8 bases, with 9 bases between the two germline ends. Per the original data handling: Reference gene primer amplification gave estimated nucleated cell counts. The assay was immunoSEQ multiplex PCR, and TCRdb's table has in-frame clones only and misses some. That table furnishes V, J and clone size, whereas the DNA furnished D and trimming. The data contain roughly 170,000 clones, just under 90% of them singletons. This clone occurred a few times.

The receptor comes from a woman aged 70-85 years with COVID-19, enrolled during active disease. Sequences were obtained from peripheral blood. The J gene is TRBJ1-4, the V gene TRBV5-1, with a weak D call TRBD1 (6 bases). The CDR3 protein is CASSLLGQEKLFF. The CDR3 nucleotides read TGCGCCAGCAGCTTGTTGGGACAAGAAAAACTGTTTTTT.